This TCR beta chain was found in a study of shared clonotypes between healthy human individuals. The CDR3 contains 13 residues. CDR1 is SGHTA, CDR2 FQGTGA, per germline. V lost 2 bases, J lost 6 bases, and 11 bases lay in between. The donors were all Caucasian adults (living in Nashville, Tennessee). The assay was immunoSEQ multiplex PCR, and TCRdb's table has in-frame clones only and misses some. The table shows about 470,000 clones, with 75% to 85% occurring only once. The V and J genes are TRBV7-3 and TRBJ2-7; possible D gene TRBD2, 6 bases. The TCR was taken from a woman aged 40 to 50 in good health. Some clones in this sample may be carry-over from other donors' samples. The specimen was PBMCs. CDR3 nucleotide sequence: TGTGCCAGCAGCTTATACGGGAGAGGCGAGCAGTACTTC. It encodes CASSLYGRGEQYF.